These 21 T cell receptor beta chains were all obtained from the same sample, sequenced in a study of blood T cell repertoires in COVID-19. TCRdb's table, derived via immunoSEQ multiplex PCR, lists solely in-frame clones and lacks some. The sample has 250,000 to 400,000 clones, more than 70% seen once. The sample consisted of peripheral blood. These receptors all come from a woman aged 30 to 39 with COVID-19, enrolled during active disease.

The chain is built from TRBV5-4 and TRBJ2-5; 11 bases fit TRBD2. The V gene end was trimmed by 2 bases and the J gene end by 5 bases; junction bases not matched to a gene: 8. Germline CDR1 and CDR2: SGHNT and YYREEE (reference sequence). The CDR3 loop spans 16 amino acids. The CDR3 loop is CASSFSRLAGQETQYF. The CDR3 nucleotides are TGTGCCAGCAGCTTCAGCCGACTAGCGGGGCAGGAGACCCAGTACTTC.

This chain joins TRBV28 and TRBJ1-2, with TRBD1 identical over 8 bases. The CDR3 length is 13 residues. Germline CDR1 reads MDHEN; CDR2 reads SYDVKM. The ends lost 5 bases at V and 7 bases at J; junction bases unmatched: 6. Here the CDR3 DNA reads TGTGCCAGCAGTCCAGCCGGACAGGGTGGCTACACCTTC. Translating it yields CASSPAGQGGYTF.

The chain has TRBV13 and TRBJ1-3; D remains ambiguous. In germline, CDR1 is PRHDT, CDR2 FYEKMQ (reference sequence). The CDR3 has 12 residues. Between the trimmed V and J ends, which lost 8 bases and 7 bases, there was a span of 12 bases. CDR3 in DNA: TGTGCCAGCCGCGGCGGGGAGAACACCATATATTTT. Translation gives CASRGGENTIYF.

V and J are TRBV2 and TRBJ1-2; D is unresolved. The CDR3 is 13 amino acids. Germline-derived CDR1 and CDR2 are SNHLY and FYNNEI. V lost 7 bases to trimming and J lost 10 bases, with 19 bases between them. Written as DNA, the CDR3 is TGTGCCAGCACCGATACAGAGTTTGGCCTCTACACCTTC. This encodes CASTDTEFGLYTF.

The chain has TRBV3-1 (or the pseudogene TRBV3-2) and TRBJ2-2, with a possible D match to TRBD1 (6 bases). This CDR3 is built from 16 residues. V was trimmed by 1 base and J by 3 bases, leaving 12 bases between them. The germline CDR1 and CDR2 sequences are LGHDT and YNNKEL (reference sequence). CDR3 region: CASSQVGDKDTGELFF. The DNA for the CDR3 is TGTGCCAGCAGCCAAGTAGGGGACAAAGACACCGGGGAGCTGTTTTTT.

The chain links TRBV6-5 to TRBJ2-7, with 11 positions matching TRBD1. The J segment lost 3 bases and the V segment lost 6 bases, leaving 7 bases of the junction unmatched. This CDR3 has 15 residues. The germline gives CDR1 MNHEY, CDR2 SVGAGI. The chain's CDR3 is CASRDGTGGLYEQYF. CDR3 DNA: TGTGCCAGCAGAGACGGGACAGGGGGGCTCTACGAGCAGTACTTC.

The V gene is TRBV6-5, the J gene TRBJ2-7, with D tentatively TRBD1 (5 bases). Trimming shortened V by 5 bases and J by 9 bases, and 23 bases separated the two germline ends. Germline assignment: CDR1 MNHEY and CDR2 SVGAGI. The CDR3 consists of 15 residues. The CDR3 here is CASSPPVGVGAGQYV. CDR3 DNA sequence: TGTGCCAGCAGTCCGCCGGTAGGGGTCGGAGCTGGGCAGTACGTC.

The CDR3 here is CASSIDLLLYGYTF. CDR3 nucleotide sequence: TGTGCCAGTAGTATAGATCTCCTCCTGTATGGCTACACCTTC. This chain uses TRBV19 with TRBJ1-2; D is ambiguous. Per the germline V gene, CDR1 is LNHDA and CDR2 is SQIVND (reference sequence). The CDR3 has 14 amino acids. V was cut by 0 bases and J by 5 bases, with 10 bases left in between.

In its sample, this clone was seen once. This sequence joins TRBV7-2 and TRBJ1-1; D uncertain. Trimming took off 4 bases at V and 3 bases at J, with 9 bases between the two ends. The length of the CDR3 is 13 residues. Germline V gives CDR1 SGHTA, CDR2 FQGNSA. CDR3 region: CASSYQRYTEAFF. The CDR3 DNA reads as TGTGCCAGCAGCTACCAGAGGTACACTGAAGCTTTCTTT.

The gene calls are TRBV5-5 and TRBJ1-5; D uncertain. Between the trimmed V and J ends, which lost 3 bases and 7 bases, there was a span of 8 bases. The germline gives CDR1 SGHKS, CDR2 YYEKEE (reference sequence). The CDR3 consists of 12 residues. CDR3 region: CASSSGGQPQHF. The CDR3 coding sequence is TGTGCCAGCAGCTCGGGTGGCCAGCCCCAGCATTTT.

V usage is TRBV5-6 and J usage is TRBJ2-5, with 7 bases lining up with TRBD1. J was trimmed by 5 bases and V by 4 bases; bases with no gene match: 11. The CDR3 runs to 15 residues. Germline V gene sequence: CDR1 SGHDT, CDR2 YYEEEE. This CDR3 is CASSKQRQGWETQYF. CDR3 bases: TGTGCCAGCAGCAAACAAAGACAGGGATGGGAGACCCAGTACTTC.

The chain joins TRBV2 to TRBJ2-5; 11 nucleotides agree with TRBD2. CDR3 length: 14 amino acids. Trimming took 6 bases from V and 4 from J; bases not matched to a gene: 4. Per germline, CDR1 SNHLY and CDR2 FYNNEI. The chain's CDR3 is CASSRLAGTETQYF. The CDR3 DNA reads TGTGCCAGCAGCCGACTAGCGGGGACAGAGACCCAGTACTTC. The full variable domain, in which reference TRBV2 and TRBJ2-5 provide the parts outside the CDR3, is EPEVTQTPSHQVTQMGQEVILRCVPISNHLYFYWYRQILGQKVEFLVSFYNNEISEKSEIFDDQFSVERPDGSNFTLKIRSTKLEDSAMYFCASSRLAGTETQYFGPGTRLLVL.

This CDR3 is CASSSEGGRGNTEAFF. The CDR3 bases are TGTGCCAGCAGCTCGGAGGGAGGGCGCGGGAACACTGAAGCTTTCTTT. V is TRBV6-4 and J is TRBJ1-1; D call uncertain. CDR1 MRHNA and CDR2 SNTAGT come from the germline V gene. Trimming removed 6 bases at V and 1 base at J, with 18 bases between. CDR3 size: 16 residues.

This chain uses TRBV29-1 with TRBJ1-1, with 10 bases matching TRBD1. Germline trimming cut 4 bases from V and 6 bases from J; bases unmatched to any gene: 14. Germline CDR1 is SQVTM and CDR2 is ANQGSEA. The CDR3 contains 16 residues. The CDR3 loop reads CSVALLMGQGLAEAFF. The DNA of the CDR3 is TGCAGCGTTGCACTACTTATGGGACAGGGGTTGGCTGAAGCTTTCTTT.

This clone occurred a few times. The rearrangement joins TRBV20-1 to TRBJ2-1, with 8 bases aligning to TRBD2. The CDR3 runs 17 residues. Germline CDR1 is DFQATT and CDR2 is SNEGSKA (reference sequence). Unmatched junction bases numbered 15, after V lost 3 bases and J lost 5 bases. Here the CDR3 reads CSASNAGGSGDHNEQFF. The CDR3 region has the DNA TGCAGTGCTAGTAATGCGGGGGGTTCCGGGGATCACAATGAGCAGTTCTTC.

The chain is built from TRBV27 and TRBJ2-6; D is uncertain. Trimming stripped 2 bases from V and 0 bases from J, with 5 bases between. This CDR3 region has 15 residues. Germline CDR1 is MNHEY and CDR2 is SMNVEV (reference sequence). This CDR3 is CASSLGRSGANVLTF. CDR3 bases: TGTGCCAGCAGTTTAGGGCGCTCTGGGGCCAACGTCCTGACTTTC.

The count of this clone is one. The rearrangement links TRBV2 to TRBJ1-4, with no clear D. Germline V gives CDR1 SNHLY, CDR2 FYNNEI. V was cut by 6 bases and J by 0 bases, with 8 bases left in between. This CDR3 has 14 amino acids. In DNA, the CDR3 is TGTGCCAGCAGGAACCTAGCAACTAATGAAAAACTGTTTTTT. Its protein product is CASRNLATNEKLFF.

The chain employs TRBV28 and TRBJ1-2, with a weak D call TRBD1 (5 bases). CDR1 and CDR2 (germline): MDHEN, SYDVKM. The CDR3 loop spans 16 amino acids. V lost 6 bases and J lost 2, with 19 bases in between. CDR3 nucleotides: TGTGCCAGCAGCCTAGGCGCGGGGCTCAGCAACTATGGCTACACCTTC. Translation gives CASSLGAGLSNYGYTF.

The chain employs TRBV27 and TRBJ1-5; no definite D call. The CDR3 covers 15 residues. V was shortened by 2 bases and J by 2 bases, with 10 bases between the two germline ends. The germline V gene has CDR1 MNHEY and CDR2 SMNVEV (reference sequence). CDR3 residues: CASSLTSLGNQPQHF. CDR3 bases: TGTGCCAGCAGTTTAACCAGTTTGGGCAATCAGCCCCAGCATTTT.

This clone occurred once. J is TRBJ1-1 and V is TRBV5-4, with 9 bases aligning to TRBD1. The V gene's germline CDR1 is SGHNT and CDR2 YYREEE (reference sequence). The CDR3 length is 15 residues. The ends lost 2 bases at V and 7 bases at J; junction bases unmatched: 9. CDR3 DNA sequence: TGTGCCAGCAGCTTTAGTCTGGACAGGGGATTTGAAGCTTTCTTT. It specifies CASSFSLDRGFEAFF.

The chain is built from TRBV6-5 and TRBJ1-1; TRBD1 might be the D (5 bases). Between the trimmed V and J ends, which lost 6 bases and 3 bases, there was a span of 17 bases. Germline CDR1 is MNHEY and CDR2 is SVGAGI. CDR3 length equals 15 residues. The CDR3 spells CASRWSIRGDTEAFF. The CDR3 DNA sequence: TGTGCCAGCAGGTGGTCAATTCGGGGGGACACTGAAGCTTTCTTT.